This is a list of T cell receptor beta chains from one sample in a study of PD-1 blockade in classical Hodgkin lymphoma. The method was immunoSEQ multiplex PCR; TCRdb's version includes in-frame clones alone and lacks a portion of them. The table has roughly 100,000 clones, approximately 89% seen once. Sample: peripheral blood mononuclear cells (PBMCs), taken before the fourth cycle of nivolumab. These receptors all stem from a human donor with classical Hodgkin lymphoma. CDR3s include the opening cysteine and the closing phenylalanine or tryptophan. A D gene is named only where the DNA matches it firmly. Clone sizes are given selectively: once, few, many, or a class where the clone is expanded.

abundance	v_gene	j_gene	d_gene	CDR3nt	CDR3aa
-	TRBV18	TRBJ2-7	-	TGTGCCAGCTCACCAGCTCGGGATTACGAGCAGTACTTC	CASSPARDYEQYF
-	TRBV5-1	TRBJ2-7	-	TGCGCCAGCAGTCCAGACACGTACGAGCAGTACTTC	CASSPDTYEQYF
-	TRBV4-1	TRBJ2-7	TRBD2	TGCGCCAGCAGCCCTCCCCCTAGCGGGAGAGTCTACGAGCAGTACTTC	CASSPPPSGRVYEQYF
once	TRBV29-1	TRBJ1-1	TRBD1	TGCAGCGCTACAGCGACAGGGGGCCTCACTGAAGCTTTCTTT	CSATATGGLTEAFF
-	TRBV30	TRBJ1-4	TRBD1	TGTGCCTGGAGTGTACGAAGACAGGGGGGTAGGGCTAATGAAAAACTGTTTTTT	CAWSVRRQGGRANEKLFF
-	TRBV5-8	TRBJ2-2	TRBD1	TGTGCCAGCAGCGCGGACAGGGGGCCCTTCGACACCGGGGAGCTGTTTTTT	CASSADRGPFDTGELFF
few	TRBV28	TRBJ1-2	-	TGTGCCAGCAGTGCCTGGGACATCTCTGGCTACACCTTC	CASSAWDISGYTF
-	TRBV6-5	TRBJ1-2	-	TGTGCCAGCAGTTACGTGTCTGGTATCGATAACTATGGCTACACCTTC	CASSYVSGIDNYGYTF
-	TRBV2	TRBJ2-7	-	TGTGCCAGCAGTCCAGGGTTAACACCCTACGAGCAGTACTTC	CASSPGLTPYEQYF
-	TRBV5-8	TRBJ2-7	TRBD1	TGTGCCAGCAGCCGGGGCCGGGACAGGGGTTACTACGAGCAGTACTTC	CASSRGRDRGYYEQYF
-	TRBV14	TRBJ2-1	TRBD2	TGTGCCAGCAGTCGGACTAGCGGGAGGGCCCGCAATGAGCAGTTCTTC	CASSRTSGRARNEQFF
-	TRBV5-4	TRBJ2-7	TRBD2	TGTGCCAGCAGCTTCGGGACTAGCGGGACCCTTTACGAGCAGTACTTC	CASSFGTSGTLYEQYF
-	TRBV27	TRBJ1-4	-	TGTGCCAGCAGTTCTTACCGGGACCCTAATGAAAAACTGTTTTTT	CASSSYRDPNEKLFF
-	TRBV19	TRBJ2-2	-	TGTGCCGTCGATCCGGGACAGAACACCGGGGAGCTGTTTTTT	CAVDPGQNTGELFF
-	TRBV6-1	TRBJ1-5	-	TGTGCCAGCAGTGAAGTCAGTAGCAATCAGCCCCAGCATTTT	CASSEVSSNQPQHF
-	TRBV18	TRBJ2-1	-	TGTGCCAGCTCACCAACCGGGACTCCCTCCTACAATGAGCAGTTCTTC	CASSPTGTPSYNEQFF
-	TRBV4-1	TRBJ2-7	-	TGCGCCAGCAGCCAAGGACGACTCGTGGCGAGGCTGAACGAGCAGTACTTC	CASSQGRLVARLNEQYF
-	TRBV6-6	TRBJ2-7	-	TGTGCCAGTTCGCGGGTGTTCTCCTACGAGCAGTACTTC	CASSRVFSYEQYF
-	TRBV19	TRBJ2-1	-	TGTGCCAGTATAATGTCGGGACCCGCGAGCTCCTACAATGAGCAGTTCTTC	CASIMSGPASSYNEQFF
few	TRBV27	TRBJ2-7	-	TGTGCCAGCAGTCCCCTCCAGACCTCCTACGAGCAGTACTTC	CASSPLQTSYEQYF
-	TRBV5-1	TRBJ2-1	TRBD1	TGCGCCAGCAGCTTAGGACAGGGGATCAATGAGCAGTTCTTC	CASSLGQGINEQFF
-	TRBV7-2	TRBJ2-4	-	TGTGCCAGCAGCTTAGCGGCTTCCGTAGCCAAAAACATTCAGTACTTC	CASSLAASVAKNIQYF
-	TRBV11-2	TRBJ2-3	TRBD2	TGTGCCAGCAGTACAGGACTAGCGGGAGCAGATACGCAGTATTTT	CASSTGLAGADTQYF
-	TRBV7-8	TRBJ1-5	-	TGTGCCAGCAGCATGGGACTCCCGGAGAAGGGCAATCAGCCCCAGCATTTT	CASSMGLPEKGNQPQHF
-	TRBV18	TRBJ1-2	-	TGTGCCAGCTCACCACGGGTAGAGGGCTATGGCTACACCTTC	CASSPRVEGYGYTF
-	TRBV18	TRBJ2-3	-	TGTGCCAGCTCGGGCCGAACAGGGGGGGCAGATACGCAGTATTTT	CASSGRTGGADTQYF
-	TRBV7-9	TRBJ2-7	TRBD2	TGTGCCAGCAGACCCCCCGGGAGGGTCGAGCAGTACTTC	CASRPPGRVEQYF
-	TRBV7-6	TRBJ2-7	-	TGTGCCAGCAGCGTTAAGGGTGGCGAGCAGTACTTC	CASSVKGGEQYF
-	TRBV27	TRBJ1-1	-	TGTGCCAGCAGTTTATCTGGCAGAAGGAACACTGAAGCTTTCTTT	CASSLSGRRNTEAFF
-	TRBV30	TRBJ2-5	TRBD1	TGTGCCTGGAACAAGGGGGCGAGGGGTCAAGAGACCCAGTACTTC	CAWNKGARGQETQYF
-	TRBV10-1	TRBJ1-1	TRBD1	TGCGCCAGCAGTGAAGGGGGACAGTACACTGAAGCTTTCTTT	CASSEGGQYTEAFF
once	TRBV14	TRBJ2-1	TRBD2	TGTGCCAGCAGTATCGGGGGAGGGCTGAATGAGCAGTTCTTC	CASSIGGGLNEQFF
-	TRBV7-2	TRBJ1-2	-	TGTGCCAGCAGCTTAGCGCTCTATGGCTACACCTTC	CASSLALYGYTF
-	TRBV19	TRBJ2-7	TRBD1	TGTGCCAGTAGTCCCCCAGGGGGGACAGGGGAAGACGAGCAGTACTTC	CASSPPGGTGEDEQYF
-	TRBV11-2	TRBJ2-1	TRBD2	TGTGCCAGCAGCTTAGCTCTAGCGGGAAGTAATGAGCAGTTCTTC	CASSLALAGSNEQFF
-	TRBV5-4	TRBJ2-2	-	TGTGCCAGCAGCTTCGATCCGAGGCCCCCCGGGGAGCTGTTTTTT	CASSFDPRPPGELFF
-	TRBV15	TRBJ2-1	TRBD2	TGTGCCACCAGCCGCCGAGCGGGGGGATACAATGAGCAGTTCTTC	CATSRRAGGYNEQFF
-	TRBV7-9	TRBJ1-1	-	TGTGCCAGCAGCCCACCCGGGGTGAACACTGAAGCTTTCTTT	CASSPPGVNTEAFF
few	TRBV5-6	TRBJ2-5	-	TGTGCCAGCAGCTCGGGATCGGCCCAGTACTTC	CASSSGSAQYF
-	TRBV4-1	TRBJ2-7	-	TGCGCCAGCAGCCAAGGTACTCACACTTCCTACGAGCAGTACTTC	CASSQGTHTSYEQYF
-	TRBV6-5	TRBJ1-6	-	TGTGCCAGCAGTTATTGGGATAGACATAATTCACCCCTCCACTTT	CASSYWDRHNSPLHF
-	TRBV7-6	TRBJ2-7	-	TGTGCCAGCAGCTTAGGAAAGAGGAGGGGGTTACAGGCCTACGAGCAGTACTTC	CASSLGKRRGLQAYEQYF